These 19 T cell receptor beta chains originate from one sample sequenced in a study of cytomegalovirus exposure and HLA in healthy donors. Clones were read by immunoSEQ multiplex PCR, and TCRdb kept only the in-frame ones, dropping some. The data contain more than 300,000 clones, roughly 89% of them singletons. The sequenced material came from PBMCs. These receptors came from a woman under 30 in good health and CMV-seronegative.

CDR3 DNA sequence: TGTGCCAGCAGAGCCGGGACAGCAGATACGCAGTATTTT. It translates to CASRAGTADTQYF. The V and J genes are TRBV6-1 and TRBJ2-3; 7 nucleotides match TRBD1. With 6 bases clipped from V and 4 bases from J, the junction kept 4 bases outside the gene matches. The germline V gene has CDR1 MNHNS and CDR2 SASEGT. The CDR3 consists of 13 residues.

The rearrangement uses TRBV5-1 and TRBJ2-5, with no clear D. Trimming cost V 4 bases and J 1 base, with 11 bases left between them. The CDR3 covers 14 residues. In germline, CDR1 is SGHRS, CDR2 YFSETQ. The CDR3: CASSLGSIQETQYF. Written as DNA, the CDR3 is TGCGCCAGCAGCCTGGGTAGCATCCAAGAGACCCAGTACTTC.

The genes are TRBV25-1 and TRBJ1-2; the D gene is possibly TRBD1 (5 bases). The CDR3 has 16 residues. Trimming stripped 3 bases from V and 1 base from J, with 15 bases between. Germline V gene data show CDR1 as MGHDK and CDR2 as SYGVNS. This CDR3 reads CASSDPRTNFNYGYTF. CDR3 sequence (DNA): TGTGCCAGCAGTGACCCCCGGACAAACTTTAACTATGGCTACACCTTC.

The chain is built from TRBV5-1 and TRBJ2-5, with TRBD1 as a possible D gene (5 bases). There are 13 residues in the CDR3. Germline CDR1 is SGHRS and CDR2 is YFSETQ. Trimming removed 0 bases at V and 5 bases at J, with 8 bases between. The CDR3 sequence is CASSLAGAETQYF. CDR3 coding DNA: TGCGCCAGCAGCTTGGCTGGGGCGGAGACCCAGTACTTC.

The chain is built from TRBV7-8 and TRBJ2-7, with 7 bases fitting TRBD1. CDR1 and CDR2 from the germline V gene are SGHVS and FQNEAQ. The junction had 5 bases not matched to a gene; V was cut back by 2 bases and J by 1 base. The CDR3 runs 15 residues. The CDR3 region is CASSLRDSLSYEQYF. The CDR3 bases are TGTGCCAGCAGCTTACGGGACAGTCTTTCCTACGAGCAGTACTTC.

This CDR3 reads CAWSPKGADGYTF. The CDR3 DNA follows: TGTGCCTGGAGTCCAAAGGGGGCGGATGGCTACACCTTC. The V and J genes are TRBV30 and TRBJ1-2, with TRBD1 matching over 7 bases. Per the germline V gene, CDR1 is GTSNPN and CDR2 is SVGIG (reference sequence). The length of the CDR3 is 13 residues. V lost 2 bases and J lost 6; bases outside the gene matches: 6.

The CDR3 sequence: CASRTGGITDTQYF. The CDR3 coding sequence is TGTGCCAGCAGGACCGGGGGAATCACAGATACGCAGTATTTT. The chain is built from TRBV7-9 and TRBJ2-3; weak D call: TRBD2 (6 bases). V dropped 6 bases and J dropped 2 bases, with 12 bases sitting between them. The CDR3 loop spans 14 amino acids. Germline CDR1 is SEHNR and CDR2 is FQNEAQ (reference sequence).

The V and J genes are TRBV21-1 and TRBJ2-7; whether TRBD2, the table's D call, matches the DNA was not checked. TRBV21-1 is a documented pseudogene. This CDR3 is built from 15 residues. CDR3 loop: CASSKPPSGRYEQYF. CDR3 DNA: TGTGCCAGCAGCAAACCCCCTAGCGGGAGATACGAGCAGTACTTC.

V usage is TRBV5-1 and J usage is TRBJ1-4; D is unresolved. The CDR3 is 16 amino acids. With 4 bases removed from V and 0 bases from J, the gap between germline ends came to 13 bases. Looked up from germline, CDR1 is SGHRS and CDR2 is YFSETQ. CDR3 protein: CASSLNTIATNEKLFF. As DNA, the CDR3 is TGCGCCAGCAGCCTGAACACGATCGCAACTAATGAAAAACTGTTTTTT.

This chain links TRBV6-1 with TRBJ2-7, with D possibly TRBD1 on 6 matching bases. In germline, CDR1 is MNHNS, CDR2 SASEGT. The CDR3 contains 13 residues. Trimming took off 2 bases at V and 5 bases at J, with 10 bases between the two ends. CDR3 protein: CASSERRGHEQYF. The CDR3 coding sequence is TGTGCCAGCAGTGAACGCAGGGGCCACGAGCAGTACTTC.

The gene calls are TRBV28 and TRBJ1-1, with no clear D. In germline, CDR1 is MDHEN, CDR2 SYDVKM. V was pared by 6 bases and J by 1 base, with 9 bases between. The CDR3 is 13 amino acids. CDR3 bases: TGTGCCAGCAGGGGCCTGGCGAACACTGAAGCTTTCTTT. It specifies CASRGLANTEAFF.

This chain uses TRBV27 with TRBJ2-1, with TRBD2 as a possible D gene (5 bases). From germline, CDR1 is MNHEY and CDR2 SMNVEV (reference sequence). The V gene lost 7 bases and the J gene lost 14 bases, with 27 bases spanning the gap. The CDR3 has 15 residues. CDR3 in amino acids: CASTPGSGIPAGEFF. CDR3 in DNA: TGTGCCAGCACCCCCGGCTCTGGAATACCCGCCGGGGAGTTCTTC.

The J gene is TRBJ2-7, the V gene TRBV11-2; D ambiguous. The germline V gene encodes CDR1 SGHAT and CDR2 FQNNGV. The V end lost 5 bases, the J end lost 3 bases, and 11 bases lay between the germline ends. This CDR3 region has 13 residues. The CDR3, as DNA: TGTGCCAGCAGCCCGACTCGAGGCTACGAGCAGTACTTC. This encodes CASSPTRGYEQYF. Combining the CDR3 with reference TRBV11-2 and TRBJ2-7 gives the whole variable domain EAGVAQSPRYKIIEKRQSVAFWCNPISGHATLYWYQQILGQGPKLLIQFQNNGVVDDSQLPKDRFSAERLKGVDSTLKIQPAKLEDSAVYLCASSPTRGYEQYFGPGTRLTVT.

The V call is TRBV5-1, the J call TRBJ2-3; 7 nucleotides align to TRBD2. The CDR3 is 17 amino acids. With 0 bases clipped from V and 4 bases from J, the junction kept 11 bases outside the gene matches. Looked up from germline, CDR1 is SGHRS and CDR2 is YFSETQ. The CDR3 coding sequence is TGCGCCAGCAGCTTGGGTCTCCGGACTAGATTGCCAGATACGCAGTATTTT. Its translation: CASSLGLRTRLPDTQYF.

The chain couples TRBV30 to TRBJ2-2, with 13 bases identical to TRBD2. This CDR3 has 16 amino acids. Losses at the gene ends were 3 bases for V and 4 bases for J; bases not matched to a gene: 5. Germline-derived CDR1 and CDR2 are GTSNPN and SVGIG (reference sequence). The CDR3 DNA reads as TGTGCCTGGAGCCCCCGACTAGCGGGGGGCACCGGGGAGCTGTTTTTT. It encodes CAWSPRLAGGTGELFF.

This clone was counted a few times. V is TRBV27 and J is TRBJ2-7; 8 bases agree with TRBD2. CDR3 length equals 16 residues. From germline, CDR1 is MNHEY and CDR2 SMNVEV (reference sequence). V lost 5 bases to trimming and J lost 3 bases; unmatched junction nucleotides: 12. The CDR3 nucleotides read TGTGCCAGCAGTCCATTCGCGCGGGGGGTTATCTACGAGCAGTACTTC. Translation: CASSPFARGVIYEQYF.

The rearrangement links TRBV2 to TRBJ1-4; TRBD1 might be the D (6 bases). The germline V gene encodes CDR1 SNHLY and CDR2 FYNNEI. The CDR3 extends over 16 amino acids. Trimming took off 6 bases at V and 0 bases at J, with 14 bases between the two ends. The CDR3 DNA reads TGTGCCAGCAGGGGGCCGGGGGGCGCAACTAATGAAAAACTGTTTTTT. Translated, it gives CASRGPGGATNEKLFF.

The chain uses TRBV20-1 and TRBJ2-1, with D uncertain. Germline CDR1 and CDR2: DFQATT and SNEGSKA (reference sequence). The CDR3 length is 11 residues. V lost 3 bases and J lost 5, with 5 bases in between. The CDR3 protein is CSARGDNEQFF. CDR3 bases: TGCAGTGCTAGGGGCGACAATGAGCAGTTCTTC.

This CDR3 is CASSPPAGGQETQYF. CDR3 coding DNA: TGTGCCAGCTCACCACCGGCAGGGGGGCAAGAGACCCAGTACTTC. J is TRBJ2-5 and V is TRBV18, with D possibly matching TRBD1 (7 bases). Germline V lookup: CDR1 KGHSH, CDR2 LQKENI. The CDR3 runs 15 residues. V dropped 0 bases and J dropped 2 bases, with 10 bases sitting between them.